Following are 15 T cell receptor beta chains from one sample sequenced in a study of somatic mutations in cytotoxic T cells in rheumatoid arthritis. Some clones are missing from TCRdb's copy, which holds only in-frame ones; the method was immunoSEQ multiplex PCR. The sample lists more than 15,000 clones; around 79% were seen once. The specimen was CD8+ T cells sorted from blood. The receptors derive from an adult with rheumatoid arthritis.

V and J are TRBV29-1 and TRBJ2-1; 8 bases fit TRBD2. This CDR3 is 16 amino acids long. Trimming at V came to 4 bases and at J to 5 bases, leaving 13 bases not matched to a gene. In germline, CDR1 is SQVTM, CDR2 ANQGSEA. The CDR3 loop is CSVGFLREAGNNEQFF. For the CDR3, the DNA is TGCAGCGTTGGTTTCTTGCGGGAGGCTGGGAACAATGAGCAGTTCTTC.

V usage is TRBV7-3 and J usage is TRBJ2-7, with TRBD2 identical over 7 bases. There are 15 residues in the CDR3. The V and J ends lost 0 bases and 0 bases, in that order; junction bases with no gene match: 2. The germline V gene has CDR1 SGHTA and CDR2 FQGTGA. This chain's CDR3 is CASSLTGRSSYEQYF. The CDR3, as DNA: TGTGCCAGCAGCTTAACCGGGAGGAGCTCCTACGAGCAGTACTTC. The whole variable domain, filled in from reference TRBV7-3 and TRBJ2-7, reads GAGVSQTPSNKVTEKGKYVELRCDPISGHTALYWYRQSLGQGPEFLIYFQGTGAADDSGLPNDRFFAVRPEGSVSTLKIQRTERGDSAVYLCASSLTGRSSYEQYFGPGTRLTVT.

The chain couples TRBV29-1 to TRBJ1-2; tentative D call: TRBD1 (6 bases). The V gene's germline CDR1 is SQVTM and CDR2 ANQGSEA. V was pared by 0 bases and J by 2 bases, with 16 bases between. The CDR3 sequence is 16 residues long. For the CDR3, the DNA is TGCAGCGTTGAAGATTGGACAGCAAATAGCAACTATGGCTACACCTTC. This sequence encodes CSVEDWTANSNYGYTF.

The genes are TRBV7-9 and TRBJ1-2, with D maybe TRBD1 (5 bases). Germline values: CDR1 SEHNR, CDR2 FQNEAQ (reference sequence). The CDR3 spans 15 residues. V shed 5 bases and J shed 0 bases, with 13 bases lying between them. This CDR3 reads CASSGQGASNYGYTF. The CDR3, as DNA: TGTGCCAGCAGCGGTCAGGGTGCCTCTAACTATGGCTACACCTTC.

This chain links TRBV27 with TRBJ2-5, with 8 bases that match TRBD1. The last part of the DNA fits TRBJ2-7 better; the J call may be wrong. Looked up from germline, CDR1 is MNHEY and CDR2 is SMNVEV (reference sequence). The CDR3 contains 16 residues. The CDR3 nucleotides are TGTGCCAGCAGTTTAAGTGGGGACAGGTGGTCCTACGAGCAGTACTTC. Its translation: CASSLSGDRWSYEQYF.

V gene TRBV30 combines with J gene TRBJ2-1; 11 bases align to TRBD2. Trimming at V came to 3 bases and at J to 8 bases, leaving 12 bases not matched to a gene. The length of the CDR3 is 16 residues. The V gene's germline CDR1 is GTSNPN and CDR2 SVGIG (reference sequence). CDR3 in amino acids: CAWRGVTSGRSYEQFF. The CDR3 DNA sequence: TGTGCCTGGAGGGGAGTTACTAGCGGGAGATCTTATGAGCAGTTCTTC. Full variable domain (rest looked up from reference TRBV30 and TRBJ2-1): SQTIHQWPATLVQPVGSPLSLECTVEGTSNPNLYWYRQAAGRGLQLLFYSVGIGQISSEVPQNLSASRPQDRQFILSSKKLLLSDSGFYLCAWRGVTSGRSYEQFFGPGTRLTVL.

The chain combines TRBV27 with TRBJ2-1; 14 bases map to TRBD2. The germline V gene has CDR1 MNHEY and CDR2 SMNVEV (reference sequence). V lost 5 bases, J lost 8 bases, and 8 bases stayed unmatched. This CDR3 has 16 residues. The CDR3 bases are TGTGCCAGCAGTCCCTCGACTAGCGGGAGGGTTGATGAGCAGTTCTTC. It specifies CASSPSTSGRVDEQFF.

This sequence joins TRBV6-5 and TRBJ2-7; 10 bases line up with TRBD2. Losses at the gene ends were 6 bases for V and 4 bases for J; bases not matched to a gene: 9. Germline assignment: CDR1 MNHEY and CDR2 SVGAGI. This CDR3 is 15 amino acids long. The CDR3 nucleotides read TGTGCCAGCAGCCAATGGACTAGCGGATTTTACGAGCAGTACTTC. Encoded protein: CASSQWTSGFYEQYF.

The chain couples TRBV28 to TRBJ1-1; D remains unclear. The V end lost 0 bases, the J end lost 8 bases, and 7 bases lay between the germline ends. The CDR3 runs to 12 residues. Germline-derived CDR1 and CDR2 are MDHEN and SYDVKM. The CDR3 region has the DNA TGTGCCAGCAGTTTATGGGGCAAGGAAGCTTTCTTT. Protein sequence: CASSLWGKEAFF.

This clone has more than one count but fewer than ten. This rearrangement joins TRBV4-2 to TRBJ1-1; 8 bases line up with TRBD1. Trimming took 3 bases from V and 0 from J; bases not matched to a gene: 6. Germline CDR1 and CDR2: LGHNA and YNFKEQ. The CDR3 loop spans 16 amino acids. The CDR3 loop is CASSQEQGEVNTEAFF. The CDR3 DNA sequence: TGTGCCAGCAGCCAGGAACAGGGGGAGGTGAACACTGAAGCTTTCTTT.

This clone was seen a few times. The chain joins TRBV4-2 to TRBJ2-3; 9 bases line up with TRBD2. V trimming: 7 bases; J trimming: 3 bases; junction bases outside the gene matches: 8. Per the germline V gene, CDR1 is LGHNA and CDR2 is YNFKEQ. The CDR3 runs 15 residues. CDR3 coding DNA: TGTGCCAGCACGACGGCGGGAGGGGTGACAGATACGCAGTATTTT. It yields the protein CASTTAGGVTDTQYF.

The V call is TRBV18, the J call TRBJ2-5; D call uncertain. Germline loops: CDR1 KGHSH, CDR2 LQKENI. The CDR3 totals 13 residues. V was pared by 3 bases and J by 4 bases, with 9 bases between. The CDR3 bases are TGTGCCAGCTCACCGAATTCTCGAGAGACCCAGTACTTC. Translated: CASSPNSRETQYF.

In this sample, this clone turned up once. V gene TRBV7-8 combines with J gene TRBJ2-7; the match to TRBD1 covers 8 bases. V was pared by 7 bases and J by 1 base, with 12 bases of the junction left unmatched. The CDR3 totals 16 residues. From germline, CDR1 is SGHVS and CDR2 FQNEAQ. CDR3 amino acids: CASTTGQVASSYEQYF. The DNA of the CDR3 is TGTGCCAGCACGACGGGACAGGTCGCCTCTTCCTACGAGCAGTACTTC.

This clone was seen just once. V usage is TRBV6-1 and J usage is TRBJ2-7, with TRBD2 as a possible D gene (6 bases). Germline assignment: CDR1 MNHNS and CDR2 SASEGT. The ends were cut back, 6 bases at V and 7 bases at J, with 13 bases in the middle. The CDR3 contains 12 residues. DNA of the CDR3: TGTGCCAGCAGGGATGGGGCGGGAGAGCAGTACTTC. Protein sequence: CASRDGAGEQYF.

The rearrangement uses TRBV11-3 and TRBJ1-3; D is perhaps TRBD1 (5 bases). Germline V gene lookup returns CDR1 SGHNT and CDR2 YENEEA. V was shortened by 5 bases and J by 0 bases, with 8 bases between the two germline ends. The CDR3 covers 14 residues. CDR3 loop: CASSRTGSGNTIYF. In nucleotides, the CDR3 is TGTGCCAGCAGCCGTACAGGCTCTGGAAACACCATATATTTT.